The next 19 T cell receptor beta chains were all read from a single sample in a study of blood T cell repertoires in COVID-19. Libraries were prepared by immunoSEQ multiplex PCR; TCRdb keeps only in-frame clonotypes and omits some of them. The sample lists around 250,000 clones; approximately 88% were seen once. Sequencing was performed on PBMCs or T cells enriched from blood (not recorded which). The source is a woman aged 40 to 50 who had been exposed to COVID-19.

This rearrangement joins TRBV30 to TRBJ1-4, with D maybe TRBD1 (6 bases). The V end was cut by 0 bases, the J end by 6 bases, with 11 bases between. This CDR3 comprises 14 residues. The germline gives CDR1 GTSNPN, CDR2 SVGIG (reference sequence). CDR3 in DNA: TGTGCCTGGAGTGTATTTGAGGGGGATGAAAAACTGTTTTTT. Its translation is CAWSVFEGDEKLFF.

The chain combines TRBV7-9 with TRBJ2-2; D possibly corresponds to TRBD2 (5 bases). Germline V gives CDR1 SEHNR, CDR2 FQNEAQ (reference sequence). This CDR3 comprises 17 residues. Trimming stripped 2 bases from V and 9 bases from J, with 22 bases between. Here the CDR3 DNA reads TGTGCCAGCAGCTTAACGCTACCCGGGGTAGCGATCAGGGAGCTGTTTTTT. As protein: CASSLTLPGVAIRELFF.

The chain is built from TRBV6-5 and TRBJ2-1; D gene ambiguous. The CDR3 spans 13 residues. V lost 5 bases and J lost 4, with 9 bases in between. Looked up from germline, CDR1 is MNHEY and CDR2 is SVGAGI. CDR3 DNA sequence: TGTGCCAGCAGTATCACAGATTACAATGAGCAGTTCTTC. Protein: CASSITDYNEQFF.

This clone was recorded a few times. This chain links TRBV11-2 with TRBJ1-1; 10 bases agree with TRBD1. Trimming at V came to 3 bases and at J to 10 bases, leaving 8 bases not matched to a gene. This CDR3 has 14 amino acids. Germline CDR1 SGHAT, CDR2 FQNNGV. CDR3 sequence (DNA): TGTGCCAGCAGCTTGGCAGGACAGGGGGTCGGAGCTTTCTTT. Protein: CASSLAGQGVGAFF.

V is TRBV5-6 and J is TRBJ2-7, with a weak D call TRBD1 (6 bases). V gave up 4 bases and J gave up 10 bases, with 18 bases separating them. Germline CDR1 is SGHDT and CDR2 is YYEEEE. This CDR3 has 13 amino acids. CDR3 nucleotide sequence: TGTGCCAGCAGCAACGCGGACAGAGCTGCCCAGTACTTC. Translated: CASSNADRAAQYF.

V gene TRBV5-1 combines with J gene TRBJ2-1; tentatively, D is TRBD2 (6 bases). Trimming removed 4 bases from V and 2 bases from J, with 16 bases in between. Looked up from germline, CDR1 is SGHRS and CDR2 is YFSETQ. The CDR3 consists of 16 residues. The CDR3 spells CASSPEPGETYNEQFF. The CDR3 DNA follows: TGCGCCAGCAGCCCAGAGCCGGGGGAAACCTACAATGAGCAGTTCTTC.

The chain has TRBV18 and TRBJ1-5, with 7 positions matching TRBD1. Germline CDR1 reads KGHSH; CDR2 reads LQKENI. CDR3 length equals 16 residues. Germline trimming cut 4 bases from V and 7 bases from J; bases unmatched to any gene: 13. The CDR3 coding sequence is TGTGCCAGCTCACTTCAGGGTGGGCAGGGGGGACAGCCCCAGCATTTT. Amino acid sequence: CASSLQGGQGGQPQHF.

The genes are TRBV4-1 and TRBJ2-1, with D hard to call. CDR1 and CDR2 (germline): MGHRA, YSYEKL. With 4 bases removed from V and 5 bases from J, the gap between germline ends came to 12 bases. The CDR3 loop spans 14 amino acids. The CDR3 bases are TGCGCCAGCAGCCCAGTAGCAGATAACAATGAGCAGTTCTTC. Amino acid sequence: CASSPVADNNEQFF.

The chain combines TRBV6-1 with TRBJ1-1; 10 bases match TRBD1. Germline V CDR1 and CDR2: MNHNS, SASEGT. This CDR3 spans 16 amino acids. Trimming cost V 3 bases and J 1 base; bases outside gene matches: 5. The CDR3: CASSDRDRGKNTEAFF. CDR3 nucleotide sequence: TGTGCCAGCAGTGACCGGGACAGGGGTAAGAACACTGAAGCTTTCTTT.

The chain uses TRBV5-4 and TRBJ2-2; 9 nucleotides match TRBD1. Losses at the gene ends were 4 bases for V and 6 bases for J; bases not matched to a gene: 7. Germline CDR1 is SGHNT and CDR2 is YYREEE (reference sequence). The CDR3 is 15 residues long. For the CDR3, the DNA is TGTGCCAGCAGCAGAGGACAGGGGCGTTCCGGGGAGCTGTTTTTT. Amino acids: CASSRGQGRSGELFF.

The chain recombines TRBV2 with TRBJ1-2, with 7 bases lining up with TRBD1. CDR3 length: 13 amino acids. The J segment lost 5 bases and the V segment lost 4 bases, leaving 4 bases of the junction unmatched. In germline, CDR1 is SNHLY, CDR2 FYNNEI. The CDR3 DNA is TGTGCCAGCAGTGCATCGACAGGGTATGGCTACACCTTC. As protein: CASSASTGYGYTF. The variable domain in full, with the rest retrieved from reference TRBV2 and TRBJ1-2, is EPEVTQTPSHQVTQMGQEVILRCVPISNHLYFYWYRQILGQKVEFLVSFYNNEISEKSEIFDDQFSVERPDGSNFTLKIRSTKLEDSAMYFCASSASTGYGYTFGSGTRLTVV.

The chain joins TRBV21-1 to TRBJ1-2. TRBV21-1 is a pseudogene segment. CDR3 length: 13 amino acids. CDR3: CASSLITHYGYTF. The CDR3 bases are TGTGCCAGCAGCCTCATAACTCACTATGGCTACACCTTC.

This clone was detected only once. The V call is TRBV30, the J call TRBJ2-3; 8 nucleotides match TRBD2. J was trimmed by 6 bases and V by 1 base; bases with no gene match: 9. Germline V gene data show CDR1 as GTSNPN and CDR2 as SVGIG (reference sequence). The CDR3 loop spans 15 amino acids. CDR3 protein: CAWSAVAGRVDTQYF. The CDR3 nucleotides are TGTGCCTGGAGTGCTGTAGCGGGAAGGGTCGATACGCAGTATTTT.

The chain combines TRBV7-2 with TRBJ2-7; no definite D call. The CDR3 runs to 13 residues. CDR1 SGHTA and CDR2 FQGNSA come from the germline V gene. V lost 1 base and J lost 6, with 10 bases in between. CDR3 loop: CASSLVQRSEQYF. The CDR3 DNA sequence: TGTGCCAGCAGCTTAGTTCAGCGCTCCGAGCAGTACTTC.

The chain carries TRBV4-2 and TRBJ1-1; 7 nucleotides match TRBD1. Per germline, CDR1 LGHNA and CDR2 YNFKEQ. V dropped 4 bases and J dropped 0; count of bases not matched to a gene: 5. The CDR3 runs to 15 residues. CDR3 nucleotide sequence: TGTGCCAGCAGCCGTGCCGGGACAGTGAACACTGAAGCTTTCTTT. It codes for CASSRAGTVNTEAFF.

V gene TRBV9 combines with J gene TRBJ1-1, with a weak D call TRBD1 (6 bases). V shed 3 bases and J shed 0 bases, with 9 bases lying between them. The CDR3 spans 14 residues. In germline, CDR1 is SGDLS, CDR2 YYNGEE. The CDR3 spells CASSEGVLNTEAFF. The DNA of the CDR3 is TGTGCCAGCAGCGAGGGGGTTTTGAACACTGAAGCTTTCTTT. Filled out from reference TRBV9 and TRBJ1-1, the complete variable domain reads DSGVTQTPKHLITATGQRVTLRCSPRSGDLSVYWYQQSLDQGLQFLIQYYNGEERAKGNILERFSAQQFPDLHSELNLSSLELGDSALYFCASSEGVLNTEAFFGQGTRLTVV.

The CDR3, as DNA: TGTGCCAGCAGCACCCGGGACAGGGGGCGTTCGGGGGAGCTGTTTTTT. Encoded protein: CASSTRDRGRSGELFF. The rearrangement links TRBV7-9 to TRBJ2-2; 12 nucleotides line up with TRBD1. V shed 5 bases, J shed 8 bases, and the junction held 9 bases outside the gene matches. Germline assignment: CDR1 SEHNR and CDR2 FQNEAQ (reference sequence). This CDR3 region has 16 residues.

The genes are TRBV5-1 and TRBJ2-7, with 8 bases lining up with TRBD1. The CDR3 extends over 13 amino acids. Germline V gene sequence: CDR1 SGHRS, CDR2 YFSETQ. V gave up 3 bases and J gave up 5 bases; unmatched junction bases: 4. The CDR3 nucleotides read TGCGCCAGCAGCTCTAGGACAGGGAACGAGCAGTACTTC. Translation: CASSSRTGNEQYF.

Here the CDR3 reads CASSPWDYTYNEQFF. Written as DNA, the CDR3 is TGTGCCAGCAGCCCTTGGGACTATACCTACAATGAGCAGTTCTTC. This sequence joins TRBV9 and TRBJ2-1, with 7 bases lining up with TRBD2. This CDR3 comprises 15 residues. V lost 4 bases and J lost 2; bases outside the gene matches: 6. Germline V gene sequence: CDR1 SGDLS, CDR2 YYNGEE.